This passage covers 11 T cell receptor beta chains from one sample sequenced in a study of radiation and T cells in renal cell carcinoma. The repertoire was sequenced with immunoSEQ multiplex PCR; TCRdb's copy has only in-frame clones and lacks some. This sample has about 130,000 clones, with 81% found just once. Regarding time point: blood 2 weeks post-SBRT. The treatment is: 15 Gy SBRT to primary tumor, nephrectomy 4 weeks later. Sequences were derived from blood, sampled from a patient whose treatment included radiotherapy and nephrectomy. Receptors were obtained from a man in his fifties with renal cell carcinoma.

This chain links TRBV2 with TRBJ2-7, with TRBD2 as a possible D gene (7 bases). Germline V lookup: CDR1 SNHLY, CDR2 FYNNEI. V lost 3 bases to trimming and J lost 1 base, with 16 bases between them. The CDR3 has 16 amino acids. CDR3 protein: CASSDPGGPISYEQYF. CDR3 in DNA: TGTGCCAGCAGTGACCCCGGGGGGCCAATTTCCTACGAGCAGTACTTC.

CDR3 DNA: TGCGCCAGCAGCTTACAAACAGGACAGGGAGGTACCATATATTTT. Residues: CASSLQTGQGGTIYF. This chain links TRBV5-1 with TRBJ1-3; 8 bases fit TRBD1. The CDR3 contains 15 residues. Trimming removed 2 bases from V and 10 bases from J; junction bases left unmatched: 11. In germline, CDR1 is SGHRS, CDR2 YFSETQ.

The J gene is TRBJ1-2, the V gene TRBV11-2; possible D gene TRBD1, 6 bases. CDR3 size: 12 residues. From germline, CDR1 is SGHAT and CDR2 FQNNGV. Trimming took 6 bases from V and 7 from J, leaving 12 bases between them. For the CDR3, the DNA is TGTGCCAGCAGGCGACAGGCTGGTGGCTACACCTTC. As protein: CASRRQAGGYTF. The entire variable domain, with the rest obtained from reference TRBV11-2 and TRBJ1-2, is as follows: EAGVAQSPRYKIIEKRQSVAFWCNPISGHATLYWYQQILGQGPKLLIQFQNNGVVDDSQLPKDRFSAERLKGVDSTLKIQPAKLEDSAVYLCASRRQAGGYTFGSGTRLTVV.

Only a few counts were recorded for this clone. The chain joins TRBV5-5 to TRBJ2-7, with TRBD1 matching 7 bases. V was pared by 4 bases and J by 3 bases, with 10 bases of the junction left unmatched. This CDR3 has 15 amino acids. Germline lookup yields CDR1 SGHKS and CDR2 YYEKEE (reference sequence). CDR3 coding DNA: TGTGCCAGCAGCCGGTCGACAGGGTCTAGCTACGAGCAGTACTTC. As protein: CASSRSTGSSYEQYF.

The chain recombines TRBV4-1 with TRBJ1-2, with D tentatively TRBD1 (6 bases). Between the trimmed V and J ends, which lost 0 bases and 4 bases, there was a span of 12 bases. The V gene's germline CDR1 is MGHRA and CDR2 YSYEKL. This CDR3 contains 15 residues. CDR3 loop: CASSQDGTSRYGYTF. CDR3 nucleotide sequence: TGCGCCAGCAGCCAAGATGGGACATCTCGCTATGGCTACACCTTC.

V is TRBV2 and J is TRBJ2-3; 11 bases are a match to TRBD2. The ends lost 4 bases at V and 4 bases at J; junction bases unmatched: 4. This CDR3 is built from 15 residues. Germline V lookup: CDR1 SNHLY, CDR2 FYNNEI. The CDR3 region has the DNA TGTGCCAGCAGTGGGACTAGCGGGCAACCAGATACGCAGTATTTT. Protein: CASSGTSGQPDTQYF.

The rearrangement joins TRBV6-5 to TRBJ1-2; D may be TRBD1 (6 bases). CDR3 length: 15 amino acids. Germline V gene sequence: CDR1 MNHEY, CDR2 SVGAGI. The V gene lost 0 bases and the J gene lost 7 bases, with 15 bases spanning the gap. CDR3 loop: CASSYSPGGARGYTF. The CDR3 nucleotides read TGTGCCAGCAGTTACTCCCCCGGGGGGGCGCGTGGCTACACCTTC.

The chain combines TRBV5-1 with TRBJ2-3; 8 positions agree with TRBD1. The V gene's germline CDR1 is SGHRS and CDR2 YFSETQ. V shed 4 bases and J 5 bases; nucleotides not matched to a gene: 9. The CDR3 sequence is 15 residues long. Here the CDR3 reads CASSNLQGARDTQYF. The CDR3 bases are TGCGCCAGCAGCAACCTCCAGGGGGCCAGAGATACGCAGTATTTT.

Comment on this clone: Other DNA sequences of this sample code for an identical CDR3. This chain links TRBV5-1 with TRBJ2-3; 10 nucleotides align to TRBD2. This CDR3 contains 16 residues. Unmatched junction bases numbered 3, after V lost 0 bases and J lost 2 bases. Germline V gene sequence: CDR1 SGHRS, CDR2 YFSETQ. The CDR3 region has the DNA TGCGCCAGCAGCTTGGGGACTAGCGGATACACAGATACGCAGTATTTT. Translation: CASSLGTSGYTDTQYF.

V gene TRBV9 combines with J gene TRBJ2-1; TRBD2 matches 8 bases. This CDR3 region has 16 residues. CDR1 SGDLS and CDR2 YYNGEE come from the germline V gene. The ends lost 0 bases at V and 4 bases at J; junction bases unmatched: 6. The DNA for the CDR3 is TGTGCCAGCAGCGTAGCGGGTAGCGGGGCATACAATGAGCAGTTCTTC. It codes for CASSVAGSGAYNEQFF.

The chain links TRBV5-1 to TRBJ2-3; 7 positions agree with TRBD1. This CDR3 region has 16 residues. Germline CDR1 and CDR2: SGHRS and YFSETQ. V trimming: 1 base; J trimming: 2 bases; junction bases outside the gene matches: 7. For the CDR3, the DNA is TGCGCCAGCAGCTTGAGGACAGGCGACCTCACAGATACGCAGTATTTT. Its protein product is CASSLRTGDLTDTQYF.